This T cell receptor (beta chain) was sequenced in a study of blood T cells in healthy people across ages. Together with a sample-barcoded 5' primer, a J-beta primer mix was included in a second PCR lasting about 7 to 11 cycles. Each cDNA was tagged by a template-switch adaptor containing 12 random nucleotides. From the 5' RACE reads, TCRdb called clonotypes with MiXCR, one entry per CDR3 protein. The profile shows 1.5 million to 2 million distinct CDR3 sequences, approximately 32% of them singletons. CDR3 length: 13 residues. Trimming shortened V by 7 bases and J by 5 bases, and 15 bases separated the two germline ends. This clonotype was seen a single time. A much larger clone sits a single nucleotide away, making a read error possible.

The rearrangement uses TRBV12-3 or TRBV12-4 and TRBJ2-7, with D possibly TRBD1 on 6 matching bases. The sequence was collected from a woman in her 30s in good health. Input material: blood. The CDR3 sequence: CASNNRERNEQYF. CDR3 in DNA: TGTGCCAGCAACAACAGGGAAAGGAACGAGCAGTACTTC.